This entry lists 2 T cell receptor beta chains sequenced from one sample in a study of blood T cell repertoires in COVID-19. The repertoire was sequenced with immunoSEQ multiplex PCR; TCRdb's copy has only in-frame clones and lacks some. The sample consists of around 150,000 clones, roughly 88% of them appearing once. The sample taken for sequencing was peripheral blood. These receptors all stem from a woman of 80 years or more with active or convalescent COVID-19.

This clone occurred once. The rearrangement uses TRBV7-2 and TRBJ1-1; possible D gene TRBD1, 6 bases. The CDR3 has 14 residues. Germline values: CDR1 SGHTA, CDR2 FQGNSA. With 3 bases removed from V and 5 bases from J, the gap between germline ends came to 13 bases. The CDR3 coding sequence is TGTGCCAGCAGCTTTTCGACAGGCTGGACTGAAGCTTTCTTT. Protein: CASSFSTGWTEAFF. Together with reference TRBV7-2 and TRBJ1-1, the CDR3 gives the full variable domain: GAGVSQSPSNKVTEKGKDVELRCDPISGHTALYWYRQSLGQGLEFLIYFQGNSAPDKSGLPSDRFSAERTGGSVSTLTIQRTQQEDSAVYLCASSFSTGWTEAFFGQGTRLTVV.

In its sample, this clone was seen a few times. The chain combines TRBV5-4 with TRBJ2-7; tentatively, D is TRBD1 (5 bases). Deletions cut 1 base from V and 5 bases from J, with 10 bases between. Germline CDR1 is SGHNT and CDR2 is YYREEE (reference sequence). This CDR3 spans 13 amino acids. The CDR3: CASSLQGSDEQYF. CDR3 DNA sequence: TGTGCCAGCAGCTTGCAGGGATCGGACGAGCAGTACTTC.